The 23 T cell receptor beta chains below all came from one sample that was sequenced in a study of T cell responses to AZD1222 COVID-19 vaccine. Method: immunoSEQ multiplex PCR; TCRdb's copy keeps in-frame clones and lacks some. Among roughly 150,000 clones listed, about 90% were seen once. The sample in question was peripheral blood, obtained on day 0 of AZD1222 vaccination. Every receptor here comes from an adult in good health.

J is TRBJ2-6 and V is TRBV28, with D unclear. Germline V gene lookup returns CDR1 MDHEN and CDR2 SYDVKM. V dropped 4 bases and J dropped 5 bases, with 12 bases sitting between them. The CDR3 spans 15 residues. CDR3 sequence (DNA): TGTGCCAGCAGTTCCCTGGCGGTGAGGGCCAACGTCCTGACTTTC. It translates to CASSSLAVRANVLTF.

The chain combines TRBV5-6 with TRBJ2-2, with TRBD2 matching 7 bases. Germline CDR1 is SGHDT and CDR2 is YYEEEE. The CDR3 is 13 amino acids. Trimming at V came to 7 bases and at J to 6 bases, leaving 6 bases not matched to a gene. The CDR3 reads CASSLAGPGELFF. The CDR3 nucleotides read TGTGCCAGCTCCTTAGCGGGCCCCGGGGAGCTGTTTTTT.

The rearrangement links TRBV28 to TRBJ1-5, with 7 bases identical to TRBD1. Germline V gene data show CDR1 as MDHEN and CDR2 as SYDVKM. V lost 6 bases and J lost 7; bases outside the gene matches: 9. The CDR3 extends over 14 amino acids. The CDR3 spells CASRRDRVGQPQHF. The CDR3 bases are TGTGCCAGCAGACGAGACAGGGTTGGGCAGCCCCAGCATTTT.

The chain links TRBV6-2 or TRBV6-3 to TRBJ1-1; a possible D gene is TRBD1 (6 bases). Germline lookup yields CDR1 MNHEY and CDR2 SVGEGT. CDR3 length: 17 residues. The germline V and J ends were trimmed by 3 bases and 5 bases, with 22 bases remaining between them. CDR3 residues: CASSYRGVRTARTEAFF. CDR3 bases: TGTGCCAGCAGTTATCGGGGGGTTAGGACAGCAAGGACTGAAGCTTTCTTT.

The sample holds a few counts of this clone. The chain couples TRBV27 to TRBJ2-7, with D possibly matching TRBD1 (6 bases). Trimming removed 2 bases from V and 9 bases from J, with 23 bases in between. Per the germline V gene, CDR1 is MNHEY and CDR2 is SMNVEV (reference sequence). The CDR3 has 16 amino acids. The CDR3 loop reads CASSLLADSTLRGQYF. Written as DNA, the CDR3 is TGTGCCAGCAGTTTACTCGCGGACAGTACCCTACGAGGGCAGTACTTC.

The chain joins TRBV19 to TRBJ2-1; a weak D match, TRBD2 (6 bases). The V end was cut by 6 bases, the J end by 4 bases, with 13 bases between. The germline V gene encodes CDR1 LNHDA and CDR2 SQIVND (reference sequence). This CDR3 region has 14 residues. The CDR3 DNA follows: TGTGCCAGTAGGGAGGGTAGGGTTTACAATGAGCAGTTCTTC. It specifies CASREGRVYNEQFF.

The J gene is TRBJ1-2, the V gene TRBV2, with 7 bases aligning to TRBD1. CDR1 and CDR2 from the germline V gene are SNHLY and FYNNEI. After removal of 0 bases from V and 2 bases from J, the junction contained 0 bases not matched to a gene. The CDR3 has 14 residues. CDR3: CASSEATGNYGYTF. Here the CDR3 DNA reads TGTGCCAGCAGTGAAGCGACAGGGAACTATGGCTACACCTTC.

The chain links TRBV9 to TRBJ1-2; perhaps TRBD1 as D (5 bases). Germline CDR1 is SGDLS and CDR2 is YYNGEE. This CDR3 has 15 residues. The V end lost 3 bases, the J end lost 5 bases, and 17 bases lay between the germline ends. The CDR3 region is CASSANRDGVYGYTF. CDR3 in DNA: TGTGCCAGCAGCGCAAACCGGGACGGAGTTTATGGCTACACCTTC.

The genes are TRBV30 and TRBJ2-2; D tentatively reads TRBD1 or TRBD2 (6 bases each). The CDR3 sequence is 17 residues long. V dropped 0 bases and J dropped 0 bases, with 14 bases sitting between them. The germline V gene has CDR1 GTSNPN and CDR2 SVGIG (reference sequence). CDR3 sequence (DNA): TGTGCCTGGAGTGTACATTGGGGGGCTTCGAACACCGGGGAGCTGTTTTTT. It specifies CAWSVHWGASNTGELFF.

The chain is built from TRBV5-5 and TRBJ2-3, with 8 bases fitting TRBD2. The CDR3 totals 16 residues. The germline V gene has CDR1 SGHKS and CDR2 YYEKEE (reference sequence). V was pared by 4 bases and J by 2 bases, with 9 bases of the junction left unmatched. The CDR3 DNA reads TGTGCCAGCAGCCCCAACAGCGGGGGATCCACAGATACGCAGTATTTT. Encoded protein: CASSPNSGGSTDTQYF.

V gene TRBV12-3 or TRBV12-4 combines with J gene TRBJ1-1; D call uncertain. Trimming took off 1 base at V and 4 bases at J, with 7 bases between the two ends. CDR3 length: 13 residues. CDR3: CASSLGRFTEAFF. CDR3 coding DNA: TGTGCCAGCAGTTTAGGTCGGTTCACTGAAGCTTTCTTT.

The V gene is TRBV19, the J gene TRBJ1-3, with 7 bases fitting TRBD1. From germline, CDR1 is LNHDA and CDR2 SQIVND (reference sequence). CDR3 length: 17 residues. The J segment lost 1 base and the V segment lost 7 bases, leaving 13 bases of the junction unmatched. The CDR3 loop is CASIRDSTRGSGNTIYF. The CDR3 bases are TGTGCCAGTATTAGGGACAGCACTCGTGGATCTGGAAACACCATATATTTT.

The chain uses TRBV7-3 and TRBJ1-1; D gene ambiguous. This CDR3 is built from 13 residues. Germline loops: CDR1 SGHTA, CDR2 FQGTGA. V shed 0 bases and J shed 6 bases, with 8 bases lying between them. Here the CDR3 reads CASSLTLRAEAFF. The CDR3 DNA reads TGTGCCAGCAGCTTAACGTTACGGGCTGAAGCTTTCTTT. The full variable domain, rest sourced from reference TRBV7-3 and TRBJ1-1, is GAGVSQTPSNKVTEKGKYVELRCDPISGHTALYWYRQSLGQGPEFLIYFQGTGAADDSGLPNDRFFAVRPEGSVSTLKIQRTERGDSAVYLCASSLTLRAEAFFGQGTRLTVV.

This clone was seen once. The chain links TRBV2 to TRBJ2-7; D not certain. Trimming took off 6 bases at V and 2 bases at J, with 20 bases between the two ends. The germline CDR1 and CDR2 sequences are SNHLY and FYNNEI. CDR3 size: 16 residues. The CDR3 sequence: CASSASLLSHPYEQYF. For the CDR3, the DNA is TGTGCCAGCAGCGCGTCACTCCTATCTCACCCCTACGAGCAGTACTTC.

The rearrangement joins TRBV21-1 to TRBJ2-2; no check of the table's D call, TRBD1, against the DNA was made. TRBV21-1 is a pseudogene segment. This CDR3 is 17 amino acids long. CDR3 sequence: CASSARDRASYTGELFF. In nucleotides, the CDR3 is TGTGCCAGCAGCGCCCGGGACAGGGCATCGTACACCGGGGAGCTGTTTTTT.

The rearrangement uses TRBV28 and TRBJ2-7, with 11 bases fitting TRBD1. This CDR3 spans 17 amino acids. J lost 3 bases, V lost 7 bases, and 14 bases had no gene match. Germline assignment: CDR1 MDHEN and CDR2 SYDVKM. This CDR3 reads CASNEIGQGAYIYEQYF. The CDR3 bases are TGTGCCAGCAATGAAATCGGACAGGGGGCATACATCTACGAGCAGTACTTC.

The V and J genes are TRBV24-1 and TRBJ2-5; tentatively, D is TRBD1 (6 bases). Germline V gene data show CDR1 as KGHDR and CDR2 as SFDVKD. The V end lost 0 bases, the J end lost 5 bases, and 12 bases lay between the germline ends. The CDR3 runs to 15 residues. The CDR3 spells CATSDLNRVHETQYF. The CDR3 nucleotides are TGTGCCACCAGTGATTTGAACAGGGTTCACGAGACCCAGTACTTC.

This clone was seen a single time. The chain is built from TRBV28 and TRBJ1-2; 10 nucleotides agree with TRBD1. J gave up 8 bases and V 9 bases, and 9 bases lay outside the gene matches. Germline V CDR1 and CDR2: MDHEN, SYDVKM. CDR3 length equals 13 residues. The DNA for the CDR3 is TGTGCCAGTAGACAGGGGGCGAAGGGGGGCTACACCTTC. Amino acids: CASRQGAKGGYTF.

The V gene is TRBV7-2, the J gene TRBJ1-5, with D possibly being TRBD1 (5 bases). This CDR3 has 14 amino acids. From germline, CDR1 is SGHTA and CDR2 FQGNSA. Trimming cost V 5 bases and J 2 bases, with 10 bases left between them. The CDR3, as DNA: TGTGCCAGCAGCGCCGGGGGAGGCAATCAGCCCCAGCATTTT. This sequence encodes CASSAGGGNQPQHF.

The chain uses TRBV28 and TRBJ1-4, with 7 bases fitting TRBD1. The ends lost 8 bases at V and 5 bases at J; junction bases unmatched: 11. Germline values: CDR1 MDHEN, CDR2 SYDVKM. This CDR3 has 15 residues. The CDR3 nucleotides are TGTGCCAGCGGGATCGCGGGACAGCTAAATGAAAAACTGTTTTTT. It translates to CASGIAGQLNEKLFF. The variable domain in full, with the rest retrieved from reference TRBV28 and TRBJ1-4, is DVKVTQSSRYLVKRTGEKVFLECVQDMDHENMFWYRQDPGLGLRLIYFSYDVKMKEKGDIPEGYSVSREKKERFSLILESASTNQTSMYLCASGIAGQLNEKLFFGSGTQLSVL.

This clone was observed a single time. The rearrangement links TRBV30 to TRBJ2-7; 7 bases align to TRBD1. V lost 7 bases to trimming and J lost 0 bases; unmatched junction nucleotides: 15. CDR3 length: 16 amino acids. CDR1 is GTSNPN and CDR2 is SVGIG in the germline V gene (reference sequence). CDR3 coding DNA: TGTGCCTCCAACCCTCCCCGGACAGGCGGCTCCTACGAGCAGTACTTC. The encoded protein is CASNPPRTGGSYEQYF.

The J gene is TRBJ2-5, the V gene TRBV5-4; tentative D call: TRBD1 (6 bases). Germline V gene data show CDR1 as SGHNT and CDR2 as YYREEE (reference sequence). Between the trimmed V and J ends, which lost 4 bases and 7 bases, there was a span of 17 bases. This CDR3 is built from 14 residues. The CDR3 loop reads CASSRPGGEATQYF. The CDR3 coding sequence is TGTGCCAGCAGCCGTCCTGGGGGCGAGGCGACCCAGTACTTC.

The chain carries TRBV19 and TRBJ1-2, with a tentative D call TRBD1 (5 bases). Between the trimmed V and J ends, which lost 5 bases and 4 bases, there was a span of 11 bases. The CDR3 loop spans 13 amino acids. Per germline, CDR1 LNHDA and CDR2 SQIVND (reference sequence). The DNA of the CDR3 is TGTGCCAGTAGTCCCCGGGGCCCCTATGGCTACACCTTC. Protein: CASSPRGPYGYTF.